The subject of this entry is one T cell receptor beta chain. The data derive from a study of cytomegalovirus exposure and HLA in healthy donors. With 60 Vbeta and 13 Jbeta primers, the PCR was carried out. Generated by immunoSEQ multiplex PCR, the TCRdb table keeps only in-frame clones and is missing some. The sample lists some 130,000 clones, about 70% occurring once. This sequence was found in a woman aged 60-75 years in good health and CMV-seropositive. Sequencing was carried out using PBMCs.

The CDR3 here is CAISENTNTGELFF. In DNA, the CDR3 is TGTGCCATCAGTGAGAACACAAACACCGGGGAGCTGTTTTTT. The chain uses TRBV10-3 and TRBJ2-2; D is unresolved. Germline loops: CDR1 ENHRY, CDR2 SYGVKD. The CDR3 length is 14 residues. V was shortened by 2 bases and J by 2 bases, with 6 bases between the two germline ends.